Included here is one T cell receptor beta chain sequence, with context. Its cognate antigen has yet to be identified. No much larger clonotype is one base removed from it; base qualities were not supplied. The sample originates from a study of low-dose radiotherapy and immunotherapy resistance in tumors (dated by TCRdb to about 2022). Looking at the study overall: In Cohort 1, each fraction delivered 0.5 Gy every 2 weeks, and the prescribed total PTV dose was 6.5 Gy. Patients were given nivolumab as a 240 mg flat dose every two weeks and ipilimumab at 1 mg/kg every six weeks, with both drugs delivered intravenously. Eight patients were included in the translational analysis: three from the first dose cohort and the first five from the second dose cohort. The trial did not randomize participants into treatment groups. Starting on cycle 1 day 1, patients took 300 mg of aspirin by mouth once daily for four cycles. Cohort 2 received 1 Gy per fraction every two weeks, with a total of 13 Gy over 26 weeks. Every two weeks, patients got intravenous cyclophosphamide at 200 mg/m2, given one day ahead of each radiation and immunotherapy administration.

Superscript III and a set of TRAV- and TRBV-specific primers were used to synthesize first-strand cDNA, so that both TCRalpha and TCRbeta chains were covered. TCRs were amplified with Phusion for 20 to 25 PCR cycles, with a constant-region primer paired with the adapter attached to the V primers. The isolated mRNA was amplified using the MessageAmp II aRNA Amplification Kit, with in vitro transcription performed for about 16 hours at 37 degrees C. mRNA for TCR sequencing was isolated with the Dynabeads mRNA DIRECT Purification Kit. Indexed Illumina adapters were added in a second Phusion PCR of roughly 25 cycles, and the PCR products were purified with AMPure XP beads. As for how the authors treated the data: Custom Perl scripts pooled TCR sequences encoding the same protein, removed out-of-frame sequences and computed each clonotype's abundance. TCR sequences supported by only a single read were excluded from analysis. Repertoire metrics included Shannon entropy, Gini index, clonality, richness, and frequency of TCRs shared between repertoires. In-frame beta chains were kept once TCRdb had trimmed the public reads at Q25 with fastp and called clones with MiXCR. Rows are unified per CDR3 protein, each entry keeping the most common DNA and genes. For this entry, the V and J calls and clone size follow TCRdb and not the study's own pipeline. For this sample there are 5,500 to 6,500 distinct CDR3 sequences; 60% to 85% appear just once. The ten most abundant clones make up about 12% of the sample.

The donors came from RACIN, which was a single-arm phase I dose-escalation trial that paired nivolumab and ipilimumab with aspirin, low-dose cyclophosphamide and low-dose radiotherapy. Eligible patients had advanced, TIL-negative solid tumors. As encoded in the germline V gene, CDR1 is SNHLY while CDR2 is FYNNEI. V is reduced by 7 bases and J by 8 bases, leaving a spacing of 20 bases between them. The CDR3 starts with the cysteine, ends with the phenylalanine, and has 14 residues. Kept here is only the CDR3 DNA, which spans 42 bases and is read in frame from base 1. The V and J genes are TRBV2 and TRBJ1-2, and the D gene may be TRBD1, 5 bases matching. This TCR derives from a human donor with advanced metastatic prostate, ovarian, gallbladder or colorectal cancer (not recorded which). This table probably holds off-target reads from a library built for another chain. The DNA sequence follows: TGTGCCAGCAAGTCACAATTAGGGGTAGGCGGCTACACCTTC. This codes for CASKSQLGVGGYTF.